These 10 T cell receptor beta chains were all obtained from the same sample, sequenced in a study of radiotherapy plus CTLA-4 blockade in lung cancer. TCRdb's copy holds only in-frame clones and misses some; the assay was immunoSEQ multiplex PCR. Of tens of thousands of clones listed, around three quarters are singletons. Sequenced material: peripheral blood, taken from a patient treated with radiotherapy plus ipilimumab. The receptor set was obtained from a human donor with non-small cell lung cancer who had a complete response to radiotherapy plus ipilimumab.

The rearrangement links TRBV6-5 to TRBJ2-3; 7 nucleotides align to TRBD1. The germline V gene encodes CDR1 MNHEY and CDR2 SVGAGI. The CDR3 consists of 14 residues. V was clipped by 7 bases and J by 0 bases; unmatched bases: 4. The CDR3 DNA is TGTGCCAGCATGGACAGGAGCAGCACAGATACGCAGTATTTT. Amino acids: CASMDRSSTDTQYF.

The chain uses TRBV7-8 and TRBJ2-1; D possibly uses TRBD1 or TRBD2 (7 bases each). Germline CDR1 reads SGHVS; CDR2 reads FQNEAQ. V shed 6 bases and J shed 2 bases, with 20 bases lying between them. The CDR3 covers 17 residues. The CDR3 nucleotides read TGTGCCAGCAGTTTAAGCCCTCCAGGGGGGGCCTACAATGAGCAGTTCTTC. It specifies CASSLSPPGGAYNEQFF.

This clone was observed a single time. V is TRBV6-6 and J is TRBJ1-6; the D gene is possibly TRBD1 (5 bases). CDR3 length: 15 amino acids. The V and J ends lost 5 bases and 5 bases respectively, with 13 bases between them. CDR1 MNHNY and CDR2 SVGAGI come from the germline V gene (reference sequence). The CDR3 nucleotides read TGTGCCAGCAGTATCCTCGACAGTGATAATTCACCCCTCCACTTT. It codes for CASSILDSDNSPLHF.

V gene TRBV7-2 combines with J gene TRBJ1-5; D is possibly TRBD1 (5 bases). The CDR3 is 14 residues long. Germline CDR1 reads SGHTA; CDR2 reads FQGNSA. Trimming left V 1 base short and J 7 bases short, with 11 bases between. This CDR3 is CASSLVGEGQPQHF. The CDR3 region has the DNA TGTGCCAGCAGCTTAGTAGGGGAAGGCCAGCCCCAGCATTTT.

In DNA, the CDR3 is TGTGCTAGTGGTTTGGGGACTAGCGGGGCCATCTACAATGAGCAGTTCTTC. It translates to CASGLGTSGAIYNEQFF. This chain joins TRBV12-5 and TRBJ2-1; 12 nucleotides agree with TRBD2. CDR1 LGHNT and CDR2 FRNRAP come from the germline V gene. The CDR3 sequence is 17 residues long. V was clipped by 1 base and J by 3 bases; unmatched bases: 4.

The genes are TRBV19 and TRBJ1-1; unclear D gene. Germline V CDR1 and CDR2: LNHDA, SQIVND (reference sequence). There are 14 residues in the CDR3. The ends were cut back, 4 bases at V and 0 bases at J, with 9 bases in the middle. The chain's CDR3 is CASSTPRMNTEAFF. CDR3 in DNA: TGTGCCAGTAGTACCCCGAGGATGAACACTGAAGCTTTCTTT.

The rearrangement joins TRBV27 to TRBJ1-1; D remains unclear. The CDR3 is 15 amino acids. From germline, CDR1 is MNHEY and CDR2 SMNVEV (reference sequence). Deletions cut 2 bases from V and 4 bases from J, with 14 bases between. In DNA form, the CDR3 reads TGTGCCAGCAGTTTAGAATCGGGAGTAGGCACTGAAGCTTTCTTT. Translation gives CASSLESGVGTEAFF.

The chain couples TRBV6-5 to TRBJ2-1, with TRBD2 matching over 11 bases. The CDR3 contains 15 residues. The ends lost 2 bases at V and 8 bases at J; junction bases unmatched: 5. Germline CDR1 MNHEY, CDR2 SVGAGI. The CDR3 loop is CASSYLAGGGYEQFF. As DNA, the CDR3 is TGTGCCAGCAGTTACCTAGCGGGGGGTGGCTATGAGCAGTTCTTC.

This clone has only a few counts. One end of the junction fails to match germline, which may point to a read error. The chain combines TRBV5-8 with TRBJ2-6; D perhaps matches TRBD1 (6 bases). Germline V gives CDR1 SGHTS, CDR2 YDEGEE. The CDR3 totals 13 residues. CDR3 DNA: TGTGCCGGCAGGGGAGCTGGGGCCAACGTCCTGACTTTC. It encodes CAGRGAGANVLTF.

This clone was seen a few times. The rearrangement joins TRBV4-1 to TRBJ1-6; D is unclear. The CDR3 runs 13 residues. Trimming shortened V by 1 base and J by 7 bases, and 5 bases separated the two germline ends. The germline V gene encodes CDR1 MGHRA and CDR2 YSYEKL. The CDR3 region has the DNA TGCGCCAGCAGCCAAGTTGAGAATTCACCCCTCCACTTT. As protein: CASSQVENSPLHF.